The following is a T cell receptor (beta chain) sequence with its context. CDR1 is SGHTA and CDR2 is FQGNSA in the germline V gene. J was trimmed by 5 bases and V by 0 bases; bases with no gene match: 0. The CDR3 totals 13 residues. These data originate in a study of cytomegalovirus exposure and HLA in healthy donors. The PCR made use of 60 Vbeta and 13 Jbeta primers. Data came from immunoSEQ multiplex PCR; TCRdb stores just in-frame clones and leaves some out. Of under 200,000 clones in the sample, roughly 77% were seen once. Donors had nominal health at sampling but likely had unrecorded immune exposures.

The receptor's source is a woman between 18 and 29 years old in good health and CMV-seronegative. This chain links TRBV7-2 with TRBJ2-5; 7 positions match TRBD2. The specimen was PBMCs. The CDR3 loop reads CASSLAGGETQYF. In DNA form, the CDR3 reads TGTGCCAGCAGCTTAGCGGGGGGGGAGACCCAGTACTTC.